The entry below describes one T cell receptor beta chain. Its antigen is not identified. This entry is derived from a study of T cells in Graves' hyperthyroidism and ophthalmopathy. Study-level points and caveats: The authors' 13 V-J model separated ophthalmopathy from stable hyperthyroidism.

Using RNA transcripts as the source, TCR beta CDR3 regions were amplified. In the first-round RT-PCR of the TCR CDR3, the HTBI primer set was used. TCRdb reanalysed the multiplex PCR reads using MiXCR and keeps one entry per CDR3 protein. Altogether roughly 800,000 distinct CDR3 sequences are present, 38% being singletons, with the ten largest covering about 9%. Newly diagnosed hyperthyroidism, duration under 2 months, in patients aged 18 to 65. The CDR3 is made up of 16 amino acids. Germline values: CDR1 SGHAT, CDR2 FQNNGV. Deletions cut 6 bases from V and 0 bases from J, with 15 bases between. This sequence was found in a man between 18 and 35 years old with Graves' hyperthyroidism. The chain combines TRBV11-2 with TRBJ1-3, with D hard to call. Sequencing was carried out using blood. CDR3 DNA: TGTGCCAGCAGTCCGCATGCCCTGACCTCTGGAAACACCATATATTTT. Translation: CASSPHALTSGNTIYF.